This record concerns one T cell receptor beta chain sequence. What it recognizes is unknown. This entry comes from a study of OX40 agonist ivuxolimab in advanced cancers. Blood sampling was done at baseline, cycle 4 day 1, and cycle 7 day 1. Some clones are missing from TCRdb's copy, which holds only in-frame ones; the method was immunoSEQ multiplex PCR. The data show under 75,000 clones, approximately 90% seen once. There are 17 residues in the CDR3. The V end was cut by 0 bases, the J end by 2 bases, with 16 bases between. CDR1 is LGHNA, CDR2 YSLEER, per germline. Overall study results and limits: Some of the nonresponding patients also showed low levels of normalized T-cell clonal expansion.

This specimen consisted of CD4+ or CD8+ T cells sorted from blood, obtained in a trial of the OX40 agonist ivuxolimab. The V call is TRBV4-3, the J call TRBJ1-1; tentative D call: TRBD1 (5 bases). This sequence originates from an adult with an advanced solid tumor such as melanoma, head and neck, liver or kidney cancer. The CDR3 protein is CASSQDLRGNGNTEAFF. The CDR3, as DNA: TGCGCCAGCAGCCAAGATCTCCGGGGGAATGGAAACACTGAAGCTTTCTTT.